Detailed here is one T cell receptor beta chain. This sample is part of a study of long-term antiretroviral therapy in people with HIV. Survey-level immunoSEQ v3.0 assays were run. Using immunoSEQ multiplex PCR, the repertoire was profiled, and TCRdb retains in-frame clones only, with some absent. The repertoire holds 20,000 to 30,000 clones, with around 83% as singletons. The starting material was unsorted PBMCs, obtained 0.4 years after starting antiretroviral therapy. This receptor was identified in a man aged 50 to 60 with HIV.

CDR3 bases: TGTGCCTGGAGCTCGGACAGGGGCGCCTCGGGCTACACCTTC. This codes for CAWSSDRGASGYTF. The V and J genes are TRBV30 and TRBJ1-2; 9 nucleotides align to TRBD1. V trimming: 3 bases; J trimming: 8 bases; junction bases outside the gene matches: 10. The CDR3 runs 14 residues. CDR1 is GTSNPN, CDR2 SVGIG, per germline (reference sequence).